This T cell receptor beta chain is from a study of T cells in Graves' hyperthyroidism and ophthalmopathy. Study results and caveats: Blood held most thyroid clonotypes expanded above 0.001 frequency.

V lost 1 base and J lost 1, with 4 bases in between. The CDR3 sequence is 13 residues long. The germline V gene has CDR1 MGHRA and CDR2 YSYEKL. The CDR3 regions of TCR beta were amplified from RNA transcripts. HTBI primers were employed in a first-round RT-PCR of the TCR CDR3. TCRdb used MiXCR to reprocess the multiplex PCR reads, holding one entry per CDR3 protein. There are 600,000 or so distinct CDR3 sequences in the sample; 14% occur only once, and approximately 6.4% lies in the top ten. This clonotype has a count of ten or more. Its antigen remains unknown. The chain combines TRBV4-1 with TRBJ1-1; D remains unclear. This clonotype was sampled from a young woman with Graves' ophthalmopathy. Sequenced material: blood. CDR3: CASSQASNTEAFF. DNA of the CDR3: TGCGCCAGCAGCCAAGCGTCGAACACTGAAGCTTTCTTT.